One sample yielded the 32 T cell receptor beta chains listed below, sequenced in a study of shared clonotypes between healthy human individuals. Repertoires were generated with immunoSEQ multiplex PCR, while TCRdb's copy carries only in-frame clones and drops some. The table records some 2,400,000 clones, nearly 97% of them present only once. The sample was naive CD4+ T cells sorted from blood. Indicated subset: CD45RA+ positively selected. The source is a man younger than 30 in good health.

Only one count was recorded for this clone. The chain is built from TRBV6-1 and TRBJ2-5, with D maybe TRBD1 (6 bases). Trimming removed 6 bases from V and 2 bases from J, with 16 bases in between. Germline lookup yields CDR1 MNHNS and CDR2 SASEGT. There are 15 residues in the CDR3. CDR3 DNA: TGTGCCAGCAGCCGACCCCGGGACACACAAGAGACCCAGTACTTC. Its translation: CASSRPRDTQETQYF.

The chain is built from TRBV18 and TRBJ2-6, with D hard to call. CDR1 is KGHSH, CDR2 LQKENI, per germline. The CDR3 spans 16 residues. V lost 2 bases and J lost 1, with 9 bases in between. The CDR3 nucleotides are TGTGCCAGCTCACCATACTTGAGGTCTGGGGCCAACGTCCTGACTTTC. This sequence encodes CASSPYLRSGANVLTF.

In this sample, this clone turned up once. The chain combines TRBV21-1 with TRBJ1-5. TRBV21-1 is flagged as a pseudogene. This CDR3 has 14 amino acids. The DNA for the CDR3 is TGTGCCAGCAGCAAATGGGGGGAAACTCAGCCCCAGCATTTT. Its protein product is CASSKWGETQPQHF.

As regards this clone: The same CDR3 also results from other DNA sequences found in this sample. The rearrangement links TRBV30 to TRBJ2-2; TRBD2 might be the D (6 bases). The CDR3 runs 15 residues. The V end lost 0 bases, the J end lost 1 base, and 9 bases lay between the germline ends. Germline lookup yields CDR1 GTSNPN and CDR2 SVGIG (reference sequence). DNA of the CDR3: TGTGCCTGGAGTGTAGGAGGGAAGAACACCGGGGAGCTGTTTTTT. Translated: CAWSVGGKNTGELFF.

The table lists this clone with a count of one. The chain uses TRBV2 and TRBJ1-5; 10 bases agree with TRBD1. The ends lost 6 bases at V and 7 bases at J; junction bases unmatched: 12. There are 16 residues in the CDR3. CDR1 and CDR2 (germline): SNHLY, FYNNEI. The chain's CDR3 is CASRMGTGVFEQPQHF. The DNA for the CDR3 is TGTGCCAGCAGGATGGGGACAGGGGTTTTTGAGCAGCCCCAGCATTTT.

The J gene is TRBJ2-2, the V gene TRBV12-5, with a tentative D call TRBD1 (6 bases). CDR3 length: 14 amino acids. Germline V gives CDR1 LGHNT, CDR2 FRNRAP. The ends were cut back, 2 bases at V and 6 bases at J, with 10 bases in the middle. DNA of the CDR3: TGTGCTAGTGGTTTGAGTGGGGGCGCCGGGGAGCTGTTTTTT. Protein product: CASGLSGGAGELFF.

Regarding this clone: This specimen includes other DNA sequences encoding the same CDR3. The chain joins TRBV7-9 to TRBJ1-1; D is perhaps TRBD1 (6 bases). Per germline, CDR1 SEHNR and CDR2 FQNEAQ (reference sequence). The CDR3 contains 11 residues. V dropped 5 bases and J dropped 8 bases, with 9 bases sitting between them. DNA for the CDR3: TGTGCCAGCAGCCTTCAGGGGGAAGCTTTCTTT. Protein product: CASSLQGEAFF.

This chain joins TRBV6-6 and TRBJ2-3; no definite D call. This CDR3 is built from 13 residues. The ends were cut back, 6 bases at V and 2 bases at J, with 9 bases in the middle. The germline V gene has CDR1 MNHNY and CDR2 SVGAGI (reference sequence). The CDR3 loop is CASRPGSTDTQYF. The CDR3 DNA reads TGTGCCAGCAGGCCTGGTTCCACAGATACGCAGTATTTT.

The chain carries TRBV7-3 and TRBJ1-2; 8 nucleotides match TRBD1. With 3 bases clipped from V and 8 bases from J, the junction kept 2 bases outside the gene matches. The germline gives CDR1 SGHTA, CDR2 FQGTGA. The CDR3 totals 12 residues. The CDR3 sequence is CASSLTGEGYTF. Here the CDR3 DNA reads TGTGCCAGCAGCTTGACAGGGGAAGGCTACACCTTC.

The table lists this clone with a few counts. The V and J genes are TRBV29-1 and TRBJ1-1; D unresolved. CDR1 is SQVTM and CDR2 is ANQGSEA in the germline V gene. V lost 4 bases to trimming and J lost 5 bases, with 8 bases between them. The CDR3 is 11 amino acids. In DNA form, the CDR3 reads TGCAGCGTTGGAGTTAGGACTGAAGCTTTCTTT. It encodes CSVGVRTEAFF.

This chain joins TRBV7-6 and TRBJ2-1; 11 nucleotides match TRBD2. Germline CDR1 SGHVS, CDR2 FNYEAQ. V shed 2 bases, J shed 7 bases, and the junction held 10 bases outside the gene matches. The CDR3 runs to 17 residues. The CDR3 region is CASSLSASSGGLNEQFF. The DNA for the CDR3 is TGTGCCAGCAGCTTAAGTGCGTCTAGCGGGGGGCTTAATGAGCAGTTCTTC.

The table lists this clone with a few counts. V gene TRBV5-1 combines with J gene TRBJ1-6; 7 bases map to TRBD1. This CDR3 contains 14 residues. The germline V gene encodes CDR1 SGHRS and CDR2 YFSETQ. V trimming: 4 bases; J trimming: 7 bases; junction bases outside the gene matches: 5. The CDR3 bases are TGCGCCAGCAGCGTACAGGGGAGGAATTCACCCCTCCACTTT. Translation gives CASSVQGRNSPLHF.

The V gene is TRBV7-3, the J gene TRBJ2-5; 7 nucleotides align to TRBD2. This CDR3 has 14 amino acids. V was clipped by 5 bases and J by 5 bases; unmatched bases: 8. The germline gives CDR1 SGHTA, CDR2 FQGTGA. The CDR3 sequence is CASSPAGEWETQYF. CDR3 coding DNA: TGTGCCAGCAGCCCCGCGGGGGAATGGGAGACCCAGTACTTC.

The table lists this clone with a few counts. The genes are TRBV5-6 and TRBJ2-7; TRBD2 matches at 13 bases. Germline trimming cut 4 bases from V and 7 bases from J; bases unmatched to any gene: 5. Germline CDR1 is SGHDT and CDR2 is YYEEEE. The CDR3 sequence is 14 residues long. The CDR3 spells CASSQGLAGREQYF. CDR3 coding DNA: TGTGCCAGCAGCCAGGGACTAGCGGGAAGGGAGCAGTACTTC. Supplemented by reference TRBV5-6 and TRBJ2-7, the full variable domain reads DAGVTQSPTHLIKTRGQQVTLRCSPKSGHDTVSWYQQALGQGPQFIFQYYEEEERQRGNFPDRFSGHQFPNYSSELNVNALLLGDSALYLCASSQGLAGREQYFGPGTRLTVT.

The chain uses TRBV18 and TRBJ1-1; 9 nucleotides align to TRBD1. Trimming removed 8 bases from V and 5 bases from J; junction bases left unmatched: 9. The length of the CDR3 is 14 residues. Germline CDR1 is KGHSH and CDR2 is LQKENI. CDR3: CASTLQGAGTEAFF. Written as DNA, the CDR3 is TGTGCCAGCACATTACAGGGGGCGGGTACTGAAGCTTTCTTT.

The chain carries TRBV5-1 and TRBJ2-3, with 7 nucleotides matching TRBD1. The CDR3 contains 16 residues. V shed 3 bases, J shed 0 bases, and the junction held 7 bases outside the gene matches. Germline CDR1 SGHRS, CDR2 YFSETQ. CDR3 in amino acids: CASSYTTGSSTDTQYF. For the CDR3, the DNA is TGCGCCAGCAGCTACACGACAGGGAGTAGCACAGATACGCAGTATTTT.

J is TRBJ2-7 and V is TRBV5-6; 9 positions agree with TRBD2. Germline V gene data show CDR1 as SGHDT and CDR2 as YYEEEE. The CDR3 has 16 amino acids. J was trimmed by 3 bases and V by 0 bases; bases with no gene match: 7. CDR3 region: CASSLGILAGIYEQYF. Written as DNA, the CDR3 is TGTGCCAGCAGCTTGGGGATTCTAGCGGGGATCTACGAGCAGTACTTC.

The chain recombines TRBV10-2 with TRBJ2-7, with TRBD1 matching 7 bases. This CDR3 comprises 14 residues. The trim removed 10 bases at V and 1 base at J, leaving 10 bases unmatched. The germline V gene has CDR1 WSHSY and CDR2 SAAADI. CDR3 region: CATSHRGFSYEQYF. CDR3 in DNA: TGCGCCACCTCTCACAGGGGATTTTCCTACGAGCAGTACTTC.

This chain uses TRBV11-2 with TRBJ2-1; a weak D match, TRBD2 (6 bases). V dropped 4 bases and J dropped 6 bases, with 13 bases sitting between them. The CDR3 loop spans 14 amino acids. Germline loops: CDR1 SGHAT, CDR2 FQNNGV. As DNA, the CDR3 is TGTGCCAGCAGCTCCCCGAGGAGGGCCAATGAGCAGTTCTTC. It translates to CASSSPRRANEQFF.

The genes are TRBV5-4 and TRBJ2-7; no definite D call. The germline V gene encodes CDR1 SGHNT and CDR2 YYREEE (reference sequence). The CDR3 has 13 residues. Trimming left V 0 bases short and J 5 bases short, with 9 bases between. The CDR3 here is CASSLVELNEQYF. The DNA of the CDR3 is TGTGCCAGCAGCTTGGTAGAGCTGAACGAGCAGTACTTC.

Here the CDR3 reads CASSRERNGNTIYF. CDR3 DNA: TGTGCCAGCAGTCGGGAACGGAATGGAAACACCATATATTTT. The chain links TRBV6-5 to TRBJ1-3; no clear D. The CDR3 runs to 14 residues. From germline, CDR1 is MNHEY and CDR2 SVGAGI. The V gene lost 5 bases and the J gene lost 3 bases, with 11 bases spanning the gap.

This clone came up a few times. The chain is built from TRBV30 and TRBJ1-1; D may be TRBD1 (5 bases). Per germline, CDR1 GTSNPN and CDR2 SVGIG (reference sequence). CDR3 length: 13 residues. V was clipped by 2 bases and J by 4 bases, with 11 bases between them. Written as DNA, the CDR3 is TGTGCCTGGAGTTTGAGGGGAAGCACTGAAGCTTTCTTT. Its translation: CAWSLRGSTEAFF.

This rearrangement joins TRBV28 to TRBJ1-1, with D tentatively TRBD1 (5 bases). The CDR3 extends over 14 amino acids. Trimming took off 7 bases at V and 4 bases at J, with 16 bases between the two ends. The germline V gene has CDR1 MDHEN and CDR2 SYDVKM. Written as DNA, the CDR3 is TGTGCCAGCATCCATAGGGGAGGTGGCACTGAAGCTTTCTTT. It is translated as CASIHRGGGTEAFF.

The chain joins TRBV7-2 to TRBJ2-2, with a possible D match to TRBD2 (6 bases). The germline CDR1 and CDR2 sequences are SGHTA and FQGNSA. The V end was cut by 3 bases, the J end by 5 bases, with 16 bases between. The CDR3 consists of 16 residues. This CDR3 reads CASSFPRGTLTGELFF. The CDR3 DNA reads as TGTGCCAGCAGCTTCCCCCGCGGGACCCTAACCGGGGAGCTGTTTTTT.

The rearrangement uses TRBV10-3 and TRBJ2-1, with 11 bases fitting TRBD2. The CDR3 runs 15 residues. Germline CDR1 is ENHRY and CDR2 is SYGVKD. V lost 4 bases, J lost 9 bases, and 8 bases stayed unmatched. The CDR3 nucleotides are TGTGCCATCAGTGCCGGGACTAGCGGTGTGGGTGAGCAGTTCTTC. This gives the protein CAISAGTSGVGEQFF.

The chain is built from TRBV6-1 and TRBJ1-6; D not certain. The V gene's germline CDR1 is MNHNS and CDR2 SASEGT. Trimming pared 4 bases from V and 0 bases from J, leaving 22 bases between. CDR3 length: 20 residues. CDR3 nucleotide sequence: TGTGCCAGCAGTGTCTTCGACTTGGCTTCGAAGAGCTCCTATAATTCACCCCTCCACTTT. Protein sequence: CASSVFDLASKSSYNSPLHF.

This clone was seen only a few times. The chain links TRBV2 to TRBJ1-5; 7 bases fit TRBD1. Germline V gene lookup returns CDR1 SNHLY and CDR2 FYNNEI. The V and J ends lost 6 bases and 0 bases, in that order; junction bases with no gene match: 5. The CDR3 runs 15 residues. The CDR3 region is CASSEQGNSNQPQHF. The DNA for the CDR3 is TGTGCCAGCAGCGAACAGGGGAATAGCAATCAGCCCCAGCATTTT.

Written as DNA, the CDR3 is TGTGCCAGCAGCCTCTTATTGGTTGGAGAGCAGTACTTC. This gives the protein CASSLLLVGEQYF. The chain joins TRBV7-9 to TRBJ2-7; no clear D. The CDR3 is 13 amino acids. Germline-derived CDR1 and CDR2 are SEHNR and FQNEAQ (reference sequence). Trimming took off 5 bases at V and 7 bases at J, with 15 bases between the two ends.

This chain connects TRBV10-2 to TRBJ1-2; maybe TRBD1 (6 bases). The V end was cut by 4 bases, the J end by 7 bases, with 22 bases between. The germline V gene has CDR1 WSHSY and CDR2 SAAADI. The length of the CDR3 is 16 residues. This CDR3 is CASSVLRTAASSGYTF. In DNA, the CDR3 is TGCGCCAGCAGTGTTCTAAGGACAGCTGCTTCCTCTGGCTACACCTTC.

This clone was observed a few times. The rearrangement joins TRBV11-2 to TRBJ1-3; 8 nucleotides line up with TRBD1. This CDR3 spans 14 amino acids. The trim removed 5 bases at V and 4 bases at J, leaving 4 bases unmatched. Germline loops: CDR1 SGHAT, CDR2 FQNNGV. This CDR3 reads CASSIWTGGNTIYF. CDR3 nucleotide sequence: TGTGCCAGCAGCATATGGACAGGGGGAAACACCATATATTTT.

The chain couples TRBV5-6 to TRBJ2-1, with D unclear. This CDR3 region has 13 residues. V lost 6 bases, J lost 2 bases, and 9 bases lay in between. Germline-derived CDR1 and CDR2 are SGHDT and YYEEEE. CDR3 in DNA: TGTGCCAGCAACTCTCTAGCCTACAATGAGCAGTTCTTC. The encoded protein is CASNSLAYNEQFF.

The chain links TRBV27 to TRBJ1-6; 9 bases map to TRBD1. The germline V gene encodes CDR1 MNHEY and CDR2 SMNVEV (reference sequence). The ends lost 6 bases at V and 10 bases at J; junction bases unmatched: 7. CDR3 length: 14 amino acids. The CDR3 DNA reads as TGTGCCAGCAGCCTGACAGGGGGTCGATCACCCCTCCACTTT. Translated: CASSLTGGRSPLHF.